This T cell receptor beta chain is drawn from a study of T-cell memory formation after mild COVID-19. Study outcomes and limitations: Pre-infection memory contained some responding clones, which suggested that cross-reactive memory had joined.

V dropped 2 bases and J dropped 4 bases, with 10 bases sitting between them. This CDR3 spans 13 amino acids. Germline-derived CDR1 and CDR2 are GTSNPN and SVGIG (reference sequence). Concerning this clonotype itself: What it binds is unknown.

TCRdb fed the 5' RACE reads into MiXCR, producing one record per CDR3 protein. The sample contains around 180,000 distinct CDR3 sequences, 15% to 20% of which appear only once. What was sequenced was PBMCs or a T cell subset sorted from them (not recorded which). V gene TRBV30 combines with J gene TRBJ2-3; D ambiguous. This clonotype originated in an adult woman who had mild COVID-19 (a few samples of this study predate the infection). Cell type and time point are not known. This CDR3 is CAWSTREADTQYF. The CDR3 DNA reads TGTGCCTGGAGTACGAGAGAGGCAGATACGCAGTATTTT.